This TCR beta chain was captured by sequencing in a study of T cell repertoires in cytomegalovirus infection. About the study: Indicated by public TCR beta signatures were CMV infection and matching HLA type.

This clonotype was seen repeatedly, ten times or more. Its antigen is not identified. TCRdb analysed the reads with MiXCR anew, one entry per CDR3 protein. Among fewer than 1,000,000 distinct CDR3 sequences, about 33% were seen once, and the ten largest hold around an eighth. The CDR3 length is 11 residues. V was pared by 4 bases and J by 5 bases, with 5 bases between. CDR1 is SEHNR and CDR2 is FQNEAQ in the germline V gene (reference sequence). The sample was cultured CD8+ T cells from PBMCs, taken from culture after CMV antigen stimulation. This chain connects TRBV7-9 to TRBJ2-5; D not certain. This clonotype was obtained from a human donor in good health (CMV status not recorded). Some clones in this sample may be carry-over from other donors' samples. The CDR3 region has the DNA TGTGCCAGCAGCTCCCCGGAGACCCAGTACTTC. This codes for CASSSPETQYF.